The clone carrying this T cell receptor (beta chain) has more than one count but fewer than ten. As yet, its antigen is unknown. This record belongs to a study of T cells after yellow fever vaccination. Regarding the study as a whole: Secondary responses were weaker yet peaked faster, day 5 versus 15. Researchers cautioned that FACS-sorted repertoires could harbor abundant clonotypes contaminating from the bulk population.

TCRdb itself ran the 5' RACE reads through MiXCR, one entry per CDR3 protein. Found here are over 110,000 distinct CDR3 sequences, 7% to 9% of them singletons; the top ten hold 0.73%. The specimen comprised CD4+ T cells sorted from PBMCs, sampled 5 days after the yellow fever booster vaccination. The TCR sequence derives from a man aged 25 to 45 who received the YFV17D yellow fever vaccine.

Here the CDR3 reads CASSILGTGDQPQHF. CDR3 nucleotides: TGTGCCAGTAGTATCCTCGGGACAGGAGATCAGCCCCAGCATTTT. V and J are TRBV19 and TRBJ1-5, with TRBD1 identical over 8 bases. Trimming removed 3 bases from V and 5 bases from J; junction bases left unmatched: 6. Germline loops: CDR1 LNHDA, CDR2 SQIVND (reference sequence). There are 15 residues in the CDR3. The whole variable domain, remainder taken from reference TRBV19 and TRBJ1-5, is DGGITQSPKYLFRKEGQNVTLSCEQNLNHDAMYWYRQDPGQGLRLIYYSQIVNDFQKGDIAEGYSVSREKKESFPLTVTSAQKNPTAFYLCASSILGTGDQPQHFGDGTRLSIL.